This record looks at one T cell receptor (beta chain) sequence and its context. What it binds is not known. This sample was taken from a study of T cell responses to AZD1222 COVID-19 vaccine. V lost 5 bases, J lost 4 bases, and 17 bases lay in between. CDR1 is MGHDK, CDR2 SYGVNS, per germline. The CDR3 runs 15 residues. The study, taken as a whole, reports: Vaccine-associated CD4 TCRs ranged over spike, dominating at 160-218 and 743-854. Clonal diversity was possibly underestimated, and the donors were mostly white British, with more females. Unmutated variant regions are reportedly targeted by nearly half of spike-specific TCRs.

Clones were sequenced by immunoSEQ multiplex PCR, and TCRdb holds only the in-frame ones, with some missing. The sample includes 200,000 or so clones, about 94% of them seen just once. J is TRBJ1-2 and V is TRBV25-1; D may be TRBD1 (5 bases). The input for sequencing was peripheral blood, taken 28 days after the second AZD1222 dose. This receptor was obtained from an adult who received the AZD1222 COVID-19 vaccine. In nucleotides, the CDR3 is TGTGCCAGCAGTATGACGTCGCGGGGCGGCTATGGCTACACCTTC. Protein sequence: CASSMTSRGGYGYTF.